A selection of T cell receptor beta chains follows, all from one sample in a study of blood T cell repertoires in COVID-19. The data were produced by immunoSEQ multiplex PCR, yet TCRdb's version contains in-frame clones alone and is incomplete. Of 250,000 to 300,000 clones listed, about 91% were seen once; the top ten hold approximately 1.2%. The sequencing sample was made of PBMCs or T cells enriched from blood (not recorded which). These TCRs come from a human donor in a cohort exposed to, infected with or recovered from COVID-19 (not recorded which). The donor label of this sample is uncertain. The CDR3 runs from the conserved cysteine through the conserved F or W. D genes are given only for firm matches. Part of the rows lack a size; the others show once, few, many or a class for expanded clones.

D: .; size: .; V: TRBV30; J: TRBJ2-5; DNA: TGTGCCTTTAATACTCAGGGGACGGAGACCCAGTACTTC; CDR3: CAFNTQGTETQYF
D: .; size: once; V: TRBV6-1; J: TRBJ2-7; DNA: TGTGCCAGCAGTGAAGTCAGGGTACTCGACTACGAGCAGTACTTC; CDR3: CASSEVRVLDYEQYF
D: TRBD1; size: .; V: TRBV19; J: TRBJ1-2; DNA: TGTGCCAGTAGTGGGGTGACCGGGACAGGGGAGGATGGCTACACCTTC; CDR3: CASSGVTGTGEDGYTF
D: .; size: .; V: TRBV10-3; J: TRBJ1-1; DNA: TGTGCCATCAGTGAGTCCGGGGAGGGCACTGAAGCTTTCTTT; CDR3: CAISESGEGTEAFF
D: .; size: .; V: TRBV28; J: TRBJ2-2; DNA: TGTGCCAGCAGTTCAGGACTGACCGGGGAGCTGTTTTTT; CDR3: CASSSGLTGELFF
D: .; size: .; V: TRBV11-3; J: TRBJ2-7; DNA: TGTGCCAGCAGCATCACAGGTAACTCCTACGAGCAGTACTTC; CDR3: CASSITGNSYEQYF
D: .; size: .; V: TRBV12-3/TRBV12-4; J: TRBJ1-1; DNA: TGTGCCAGCAGTTTCCAGGGAGGGACTGAAGCTTTCTTT; CDR3: CASSFQGGTEAFF
D: .; size: .; V: TRBV2; J: TRBJ2-2; DNA: TGTGCCAGCAGAGTCCAGGGGGGCGCGAACACCGGGGAGCTGTTTTTT; CDR3: CASRVQGGANTGELFF
D: TRBD2; size: once; V: TRBV6-1; J: TRBJ2-1; DNA: TGTGCCAGCAGTGAACTAGCGGGGGGGCCTGTTCGCCGCGGTGAGCAGTTCTTC; CDR3: CASSELAGGPVRRGEQFF
D: .; size: .; V: TRBV6-5; J: TRBJ1-2; DNA: TGTGCCAGCAGTTACGCGGGGACCCTATATGGCTACACCTTC; CDR3: CASSYAGTLYGYTF
D: .; size: .; V: TRBV2; J: TRBJ2-7; DNA: TGTGCCAGCAGTGGGGGAGCCTGGAGAGAGCAGTACTTC; CDR3: CASSGGAWREQYF
D: .; size: once; V: TRBV18; J: TRBJ2-5; DNA: TGTGCCAGCTCACCAGGGGGCCGGGAGACCCAGTACTTC; CDR3: CASSPGGRETQYF
D: .; size: .; V: TRBV7-2; J: TRBJ2-4; DNA: TGTGCCAGCAGCTTTGGAGGGTTGCGAGTAGCCAAAAACATTCAGTACTTC; CDR3: CASSFGGLRVAKNIQYF
D: .; size: few; V: TRBV4-3; J: TRBJ1-2; DNA: TGCGCCAGCAGCCAGAGTAGTTTGAGGCAAGACTATGGCTACACCTTC; CDR3: CASSQSSLRQDYGYTF
D: .; size: .; V: TRBV6-5; J: TRBJ1-1; DNA: TGTGCCAGCAGTTACGACAGGAAGAACACTGAAGCTTTCTTT; CDR3: CASSYDRKNTEAFF